The clone carrying this T cell receptor (beta chain) has only one observation. The antigen remains undetermined. Its ends do not fully match the called genes, so a read error is possible. From germline, CDR1 is SGHTA and CDR2 FQGNSA. The CDR3 extends over 14 amino acids. This specimen belongs to a study of blood T cells in healthy people across ages. Study-wide background: There was about one barcoded beta molecule captured by template switching per two T cells. Study conclusions and caveats: Across samples, TCR beta diversity tracked strongly with naive T cell percentage.

A second PCR of about 7 to 11 cycles used a sample-barcoded 5' primer and a J-beta primer mix. Each cDNA molecule was tagged by a template-switch adaptor that had 12 random nucleotides. TCRdb redid the calling of the 5' RACE reads with MiXCR, one entry per CDR3 protein. The sample holds about 640,000 distinct CDR3 sequences, 45% to 65% seen once. Healthy Caucasian individuals from Russia aged about 6 to 95 served as donors. Sequencing was carried out using blood. This clonotype was sampled from a man between 60 and 75 years old in good health. V is TRBV7-2 and J is TRBJ2-5; 8 bases line up with TRBD1. The CDR3 sequence is CACSFGQGRETQYF. CDR3 DNA: TGTGCCTGCAGCTTTGGACAGGGTCGGGAGACCCAGTACTTC.